One sample yielded the 22 T cell receptor beta chains listed below, sequenced in a study of cytomegalovirus exposure and HLA in healthy donors. Generated by immunoSEQ multiplex PCR, the TCRdb table keeps only in-frame clones and is missing some. The data show about 280,000 clones, 88% seen once. Specimen: PBMCs. The receptors originated from a woman in her late teens or twenties in good health and CMV-seronegative.

The gene calls are TRBV18 and TRBJ2-5; 9 nucleotides align to TRBD1. CDR1 is KGHSH, CDR2 LQKENI, per germline. V dropped 3 bases and J dropped 4; count of bases not matched to a gene: 6. CDR3 length equals 15 residues. The CDR3 bases are TGTGCCAGCTCACCCCAACAGGGGGCTGGAGAGACCCAGTACTTC. Protein sequence: CASSPQQGAGETQYF.

The chain has TRBV6-1 and TRBJ2-1, with D tentatively TRBD2 (5 bases). The V gene lost 3 bases and the J gene lost 3 bases, with 12 bases spanning the gap. There are 15 residues in the CDR3. The germline CDR1 and CDR2 sequences are MNHNS and SASEGT. The CDR3 nucleotides read TGTGCCAGCAGTGATAGGCTAGCAGTCTACAATGAGCAGTTCTTC. It yields the protein CASSDRLAVYNEQFF.

The chain carries TRBV5-4 and TRBJ2-1; D might be TRBD2 (5 bases). CDR3 length: 13 residues. In germline, CDR1 is SGHNT, CDR2 YYREEE (reference sequence). The germline V and J ends were trimmed by 3 bases and 10 bases, with 14 bases remaining between them. The CDR3: CASSSVTKIEQFF. The CDR3 nucleotides are TGTGCCAGCAGCTCCGTGACTAAAATCGAGCAGTTCTTC.

The chain couples TRBV6-1 to TRBJ2-7; D is unresolved. CDR1 is MNHNS and CDR2 is SASEGT in the germline V gene. The CDR3 is 15 residues long. Trimming left V 4 bases short and J 0 bases short, with 13 bases between. CDR3 residues: CASSVESVHSYEQYF. The CDR3 DNA follows: TGTGCCAGCAGTGTGGAGAGCGTTCACTCCTACGAGCAGTACTTC.

This rearrangement joins TRBV28 to TRBJ2-3; D is unresolved. The CDR3 is 15 residues long. The V gene's germline CDR1 is MDHEN and CDR2 SYDVKM. Trimming left V 7 bases short and J 1 base short, with 15 bases between. CDR3 nucleotides: TGTGCCAGCACCCCGGTTGCGAGCCGCACAGATACGCAGTATTTT. Protein product: CASTPVASRTDTQYF.

V usage is TRBV19 and J usage is TRBJ2-2, with D unclear. The V and J ends lost 4 bases and 5 bases respectively, with 2 bases between them. CDR3 length equals 11 residues. From germline, CDR1 is LNHDA and CDR2 SQIVND (reference sequence). The CDR3 nucleotides are TGTGCCAGTAGTACAACCGGGGAGCTGTTTTTT. Its translation: CASSTTGELFF.

The rearrangement joins TRBV2 to TRBJ2-1; TRBD2 agrees at 13 bases. With V trimmed by 2 bases and J by 8 bases, 3 bases remained unmatched. CDR3 length: 15 amino acids. Germline CDR1 reads SNHLY; CDR2 reads FYNNEI. In DNA form, the CDR3 reads TGTGCCAGCAGTGAACCAGGACTAGCGGGAGATGAGCAGTTCTTC. Its translation: CASSEPGLAGDEQFF.

The rearrangement uses TRBV28 and TRBJ2-1; TRBD2 aligns across 13 bases. Trimming took 3 bases from V and 7 from J; bases not matched to a gene: 6. In germline, CDR1 is MDHEN, CDR2 SYDVKM. CDR3 size: 16 residues. CDR3 amino acids: CASSFGLAGDSNEQFF. CDR3 DNA: TGTGCCAGCAGTTTCGGACTAGCGGGAGATTCTAATGAGCAGTTCTTC.

This clone showed up just once. This chain uses TRBV27 with TRBJ2-2; D is possibly TRBD2 (5 bases). Germline CDR1 is MNHEY and CDR2 is SMNVEV (reference sequence). V was shortened by 6 bases and J by 0 bases, with 8 bases between the two germline ends. The CDR3 runs to 14 residues. CDR3 nucleotide sequence: TGTGCCAGCAGACTGGGAGCGAACACCGGGGAGCTGTTTTTT. It yields the protein CASRLGANTGELFF.

This rearrangement joins TRBV2 to TRBJ1-6; the D is unclear. The V end was cut by 4 bases, the J end by 4 bases, with 8 bases between. The CDR3 is 14 amino acids. Germline V gives CDR1 SNHLY, CDR2 FYNNEI. CDR3 DNA: TGTGCCAGCAGTGCGTCAGATTATAATTCACCCCTCCACTTT. It translates to CASSASDYNSPLHF.

This chain uses TRBV5-6 with TRBJ2-7; TRBD2 agrees at 7 bases. The CDR3 spans 15 residues. Germline V gene sequence: CDR1 SGHDT, CDR2 YYEEEE. Trimming at V came to 1 base and at J to 4 bases, leaving 8 bases not matched to a gene. CDR3 nucleotides: TGTGCCAGCAGCTTGATTCCAGCGGGGAAATACGAGCAGTACTTC. Protein sequence: CASSLIPAGKYEQYF.

This clone came up a few times. This chain connects TRBV5-1 to TRBJ2-7, with 7 nucleotides matching TRBD2. The CDR3 runs to 11 residues. V gave up 5 bases and J gave up 4 bases; unmatched junction bases: 0. Germline CDR1 and CDR2: SGHRS and YFSETQ. The CDR3 nucleotides are TGCGCCAGCAGGCGGGAGTACGAGCAGTACTTC. Translating it yields CASRREYEQYF.

J is TRBJ2-1 and V is TRBV6-6; 9 bases fit TRBD1. CDR1 MNHNY and CDR2 SVGAGI come from the germline V gene (reference sequence). J gave up 8 bases and V 10 bases, and 9 bases lay outside the gene matches. This CDR3 is 13 amino acids long. DNA for the CDR3: TGTGCCACCCAACAGGGGGCGCGGGATGAGCAGTTCTTC. It specifies CATQQGARDEQFF.

This sequence joins TRBV28 and TRBJ2-7, with D maybe TRBD1 (6 bases). Trimming removed 11 bases from V and 0 bases from J, with 11 bases in between. This CDR3 region has 12 residues. Germline V gives CDR1 MDHEN, CDR2 SYDVKM. The CDR3 DNA reads as TGTGCCTCCAGGGGTTACTCCTACGAGCAGTACTTC. Translated, it gives CASRGYSYEQYF.

The V call is TRBV5-6, the J call TRBJ2-5; 7 positions match TRBD1. V was pared by 2 bases and J by 5 bases, with 9 bases of the junction left unmatched. Germline V lookup: CDR1 SGHDT, CDR2 YYEEEE. The CDR3 consists of 15 residues. CDR3 coding DNA: TGTGCCAGCAGCTTTCGGCGACAGGGCGGGGAGACCCAGTACTTC. Translating gives CASSFRRQGGETQYF.

The rearrangement joins TRBV5-1 to TRBJ2-2; 10 bases agree with TRBD2. V lost 3 bases and J lost 3; bases outside the gene matches: 17. The CDR3 consists of 20 residues. Germline V gene lookup returns CDR1 SGHRS and CDR2 YFSETQ. The CDR3: CASSSPGTSATIGDTGELFF. The CDR3 DNA sequence: TGCGCCAGCAGCTCCCCCGGGACTAGCGCCACGATCGGGGACACCGGGGAGCTGTTTTTT. The full variable domain, rest sourced from reference TRBV5-1 and TRBJ2-2, is KAGVTQTPRYLIKTRGQQVTLSCSPISGHRSVSWYQQTPGQGLQFLFEYFSETQRNKGNFPGRFSGRQFSNSRSEMNVSTLELGDSALYLCASSSPGTSATIGDTGELFFGEGSRLTVL.

V gene TRBV6-4 combines with J gene TRBJ1-1, with 8 bases lining up with TRBD1. The CDR3 contains 16 residues. The V gene's germline CDR1 is MRHNA and CDR2 SNTAGT. With 4 bases clipped from V and 3 bases from J, the junction kept 10 bases outside the gene matches. The DNA for the CDR3 is TGTGCCAGCAGTGTTCCGCAGGGGGCGCTGGACACTGAAGCTTTCTTT. It codes for CASSVPQGALDTEAFF.

The gene calls are TRBV18 and TRBJ2-2, with 12 nucleotides matching TRBD2. This CDR3 is built from 18 residues. The germline gives CDR1 KGHSH, CDR2 LQKENI. V was pared by 4 bases and J by 6 bases, with 12 bases of the junction left unmatched. CDR3 loop: CASSRFALAGGSAGELFF. CDR3 DNA: TGTGCCAGCTCACGCTTCGCGCTAGCGGGAGGGTCGGCCGGGGAGCTGTTTTTT. The variable domain in full, with the rest retrieved from reference TRBV18 and TRBJ2-2, is NAGVMQNPRHLVRRRGQEARLRCSPMKGHSHVYWYRQLPEEGLKFMVYLQKENIIDESGMPKERFSAEFPKEGPSILRIQQVVRGDSAAYFCASSRFALAGGSAGELFFGEGSRLTVL.

The gene calls are TRBV13 and TRBJ1-4; D is unclear. Trimming took off 0 bases at V and 5 bases at J, with 10 bases between the two ends. The germline V gene has CDR1 PRHDT and CDR2 FYEKMQ (reference sequence). The CDR3 contains 15 residues. This CDR3 is CASSLGLGMNEKLFF. CDR3 coding DNA: TGTGCCAGCAGCTTAGGCCTAGGTATGAATGAAAAACTGTTTTTT.

This clone showed up just once. V and J are TRBV4-3 and TRBJ1-1; D unresolved. V shed 0 bases and J shed 7 bases, with 15 bases lying between them. The V gene's germline CDR1 is LGHNA and CDR2 YSLEER. The CDR3 consists of 15 residues. For the CDR3, the DNA is TGCGCCAGCAGCCAAGATCTAGGTCCTCCGTTTGAAGCTTTCTTT. Its protein is CASSQDLGPPFEAFF.

The J gene is TRBJ2-7, the V gene TRBV28; a weak D match, TRBD1 (6 bases). Trimming cost V 3 bases and J 1 base, with 16 bases left between them. This CDR3 contains 16 residues. Germline assignment: CDR1 MDHEN and CDR2 SYDVKM. This CDR3 is CASSLSRGITSYEQYF. The CDR3 nucleotides are TGTGCCAGCAGTTTGAGCAGGGGTATCACTTCCTACGAGCAGTACTTC.

This rearrangement joins TRBV9 to TRBJ1-2, with 7 bases identical to TRBD1. V lost 2 bases and J lost 4; bases outside the gene matches: 11. In germline, CDR1 is SGDLS, CDR2 YYNGEE. CDR3 length: 16 residues. CDR3 nucleotides: TGTGCCAGCAGCGTCTTCGACAGGGTAGGAGCCTATGGCTACACCTTC. It specifies CASSVFDRVGAYGYTF.